These T cell receptor beta chains were read from a single sample in a study of vaccination effects on CD4 cells after COVID-19. Some clones are missing from TCRdb's copy, which holds only in-frame ones; the method was immunoSEQ multiplex PCR. The data show about 57,000 clones, with 78% seen just once and around 4% held by the top ten. Their cognate antigens are unknown. Sequencing was performed on CD4+ T cells from PBMCs cultured without peptide, taken after COVID-19 vaccination. The source of these receptors is a human donor who received a COVID-19 vaccine. Both conserved end residues are part of each CDR3. D genes are given only for firm matches. The size of a clone is reported for some rows only, either as once, few or many, or as a class for expanded clones.

.,TRBV11-2,TRBJ1-3,.,CASSLERPGSGNTIYF,TGTGCCAGCAGCTTAGAAAGACCTGGCAGTGGAAACACCATATATTTT
.,TRBV28,TRBJ1-1,.,CASSSQAPNTEAFF,TGTGCCAGCAGTTCACAGGCTCCGAACACTGAAGCTTTCTTT
.,TRBV5-1,TRBJ2-1,TRBD1,CASSLDGDRVNEQFF,TGCGCCAGCAGCTTGGATGGGGACAGGGTCAATGAGCAGTTCTTC
.,TRBV4-3,TRBJ1-5,.,CASSQEGYQPQHF,TGCGCCAGCAGCCAGGAGGGGTATCAGCCCCAGCATTTT
once,TRBV5-1,TRBJ2-7,TRBD2,CASSLAGGTLSSYEQYF,TGCGCCAGCAGCTTGGCCGGGGGGACCCTAAGCTCCTACGAGCAGTACTTC
.,TRBV6-6,TRBJ1-1,.,CATRLTGDGTEAFF,TGTGCCACCAGACTGACAGGCGACGGCACTGAAGCTTTCTTT
.,TRBV6-2/TRBV6-3,TRBJ2-2,TRBD2,CASSYVAGGPTGELFF,TGTGCCAGCAGTTACGTGGCGGGAGGGCCCACCGGGGAGCTGTTTTTT
.,TRBV5-1,TRBJ2-1,TRBD1,CASSSSTGGNEQFF,TGCGCCAGCAGCTCTTCGACAGGGGGCAATGAGCAGTTCTTC
.,TRBV7-9,TRBJ2-6,.,CASSLGHFSGANVLTF,TGTGCCAGCAGCTTAGGGCATTTCTCTGGGGCCAACGTCCTGACTTTC
.,TRBV13,TRBJ1-5,.,CASSLRDIDRPQHF,TGTGCCAGCAGCTTACGGGACATCGACAGGCCCCAGCATTTT
.,TRBV7-9,TRBJ2-1,TRBD1,CASSSQGGSSYNEQFF,TGTGCCAGCAGCTCCCAAGGGGGCAGCTCCTACAATGAGCAGTTCTTC
.,TRBV18,TRBJ2-5,.,CASSPRMGETQYF,TGTGCCAGCTCACCACGAATGGGTGAGACCCAGTACTTC
.,TRBV7-3,TRBJ1-1,.,CASSLTNRAEVGTEAFF,TGTGCCAGCAGCTTAACGAATCGAGCTGAGGTGGGAACTGAAGCTTTCTTT
.,TRBV27,TRBJ1-3,.,CASKTQLSGNTIYF,TGTGCCAGCAAGACTCAGCTCTCTGGAAACACCATATATTTT